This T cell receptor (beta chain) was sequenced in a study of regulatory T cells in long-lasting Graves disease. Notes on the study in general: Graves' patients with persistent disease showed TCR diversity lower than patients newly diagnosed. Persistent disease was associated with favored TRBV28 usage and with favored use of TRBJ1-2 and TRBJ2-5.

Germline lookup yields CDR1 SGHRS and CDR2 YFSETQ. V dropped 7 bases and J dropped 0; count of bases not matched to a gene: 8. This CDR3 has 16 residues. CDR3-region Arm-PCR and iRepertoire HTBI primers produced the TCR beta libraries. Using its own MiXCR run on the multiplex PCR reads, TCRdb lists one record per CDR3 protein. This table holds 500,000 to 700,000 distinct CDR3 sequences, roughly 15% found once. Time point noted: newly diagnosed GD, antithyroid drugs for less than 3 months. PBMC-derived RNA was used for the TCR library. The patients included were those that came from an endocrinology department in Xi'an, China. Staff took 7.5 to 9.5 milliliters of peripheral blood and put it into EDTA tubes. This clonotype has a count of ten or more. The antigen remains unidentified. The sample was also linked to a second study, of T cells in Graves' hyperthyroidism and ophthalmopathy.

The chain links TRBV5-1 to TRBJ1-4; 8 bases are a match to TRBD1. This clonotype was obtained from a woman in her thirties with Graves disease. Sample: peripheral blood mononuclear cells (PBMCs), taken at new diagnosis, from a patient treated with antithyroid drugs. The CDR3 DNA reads TGCGCCAGCGGACAGGGCCATCTCGCAACTAATGAAAAACTGTTTTTT. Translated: CASGQGHLATNEKLFF.